The sequence of this TCR beta chain was determined in a study of shared clonotypes between healthy human individuals. The CDR3 is made up of 16 amino acids. V dropped 2 bases and J dropped 0 bases, with 11 bases sitting between them. Germline CDR1 MDHEN, CDR2 SYDVKM. The method was immunoSEQ multiplex PCR; TCRdb's version includes in-frame clones alone and lacks a portion of them. Found here are approximately 640,000 clones, 90% of them singletons; the top ten hold roughly 36%. The source is a man younger than 35 in good health. Some clones in this sample may be carry-over from other donors' samples. V gene TRBV28 combines with J gene TRBJ2-1; D is unclear. The sample taken for sequencing was memory CD8+ T cells from PBMCs. As for subset: CD45RO+ cells pooled with CCR7-negative TemRA cells. Here the CDR3 DNA reads TGTGCCAGCAGTTTAGTGGGGATAAGCTCCTACAATGAGCAGTTCTTC. Translation: CASSLVGISSYNEQFF.